Below, one T cell receptor (beta chain) is given with its context. Antigen unknown. The CDR3 is made up of 15 amino acids. J gave up 4 bases and V 0 bases, and 5 bases lay outside the gene matches. CDR1 is SGHRS and CDR2 is YFSETQ in the germline V gene. The data are from a study of chemoradiotherapy in HPV16-positive cancers. Whole-study findings and limits: During treatment, candidate HPV-specific clones and E7-related motifs expanded in tumor.

TCRdb keeps only in-frame clones here, not all; method: immunoSEQ multiplex PCR. The repertoire holds approximately 12,000 clones, with approximately 86% as singletons. Source: blood, taken from a patient who underwent chemoradiotherapy. The sequence was collected from a human donor with HPV-associated anogenital cancer. The chain has TRBV5-1 and TRBJ1-1, with TRBD1 matching 8 bases. The CDR3 DNA sequence: TGCGCCAGCAGCTTGGGACAGGGGATCGGCACTGAAGCTTTCTTT. Translating gives CASSLGQGIGTEAFF.